This T cell receptor (beta chain) originates from a study of beta chain features in type 1 diabetes (dated by TCRdb to between 2018 and 2020). With regard to the full study: Mean age, gender distribution, total cell number and subset yield were not different between patients and healthy donors. A total of approximately 99,000,000 sorted cells were examined across all samples, and RNA yield correlated strongly with the number of cells per subset. The study compared the TCRB repertoires of sorted circulating CD4+ T cell subsets in recently diagnosed type 1 diabetes patients with those in matched healthy donors. Regulatory and stem cell-like memory subsets were obtained from only 8 patients and roughly eight healthy donors, while naive and central memory subsets were obtained from all 30 or so donors.

Trimming leaves V shorter by 0 bases and J shorter by 2 bases, with the junction holding 17 bases beyond the gene matches. Based on the germline V gene, the CDR1 and CDR2 sequences are SGHRS and YFSETQ. From the cysteine up to the phenylalanine, the CDR3 has a length of 22 residues. Kept here is only the CDR3 DNA, which spans 66 bases and is read in frame from base 1. Of note for this clone: This receptor's antigen is unknown. Base qualities are not at hand, and no much larger clone is one base apart.

The entire isolated RNA was reverse transcribed using the High Capacity cDNA Reverse Transcription Kit, and thus expressed TCRB transcripts were sequenced. Deep immunoSEQ sequencing was applied to naive, central memory and regulatory T cell samples, giving an average of roughly 3.5 million total reads per sample. Sorted cells were lysed in RLT buffer, and RNA was extracted using DNase-treated RNeasy Micro or Mini kits according to cell number. To prevent cross-contamination, every cell subset was processed on its own, while patient and healthy donor samples were processed together. TCRB sequences were amplified from cDNA with the immunoSEQ multiplex PCR, producing 87-bp fragments spanning the CDR3 region. Amplicons were sequenced on the Illumina HiSeq platform. From the authors' description of their analysis: PCR bias was corrected computationally using synthetic template baselines, and reads within Hamming distance 2 were collapsed, with unmergeable singletons discarded. Reads were aligned to IMGT to assign V, D and J genes, CDR3 length, and insertions or deletions at six rearrangement sites. Within each subset, clonotype counts were normalized to the number of sorted cells before true diversity and Gini coefficients were calculated with the tcR R package. Repertoire sharing was quantified using the overlap coefficient calculated on TCRB nucleotide sequences. TCRdb took this table from immuneACCESS and kept in-frame rearrangements with V and J called. Such tables lack part of the clones; where checked against another copy, unresolved V genes explain under half of the gap, and the rest is unexplained. The DNA gave D and trimming, while V, J and clone size come from that table. A total of approximately 41,000 clones appear in this sample, 60% to 75% of them only once. Jointly, the top ten make up approximately 1.7% of the sample.

From each donor, a single peripheral blood sample of about 100 mL on average was drawn into heparinised tubes. Naive, central memory, regulatory and stem cell-like memory CD4+ T cells were sorted on a BD FACSAria II using a panel including CD45RO, CCR7, CD25, CD127, CD95 and CD27. All sorted populations exceeded 98% purity. PBMCs were isolated right away by Lymphoprep density gradient centrifugation and were stained directly, without culture. So that batch effects would be minimized, each experiment stained and sorted samples in pairs, pairing one healthy donor with one patient. What the work shows at the level of the full study, not this receptor alone: Patients with type 1 diabetes made fewer insertions and deleted more nucleotides at VDJ recombination sites, implying thymic rearrangement abnormalities. Naive, central memory and regulatory TCRB repertoires appeared more similar among patients than among healthy donors. PCR may preferentially amplify shorter templates, but because patient and control samples were amplified and corrected together, any resulting skew would affect both groups equally. A moderate but significant shortening of TCRB CDR3 length was observed in type 1 diabetes patients in all four CD4+ subsets. Because cDNA was sequenced instead of genomic DNA, highly expressing activated cells could be over-represented, though the groups showed no difference in activation or CD3 levels. Only small numbers of individuals were included in the HLA sub-analyses, which left unresolved whether HLA type had any influence on TCRB rearrangement.

The sequence was obtained from a man aged 30 to 45 with type 1 diabetes. Some clones in this sample may be carry-over from other donors' samples. The chain is assembled from TRBV5-1 and TRBJ2-2; the central 12 bases match TRBD1. What was sequenced was Tregs from blood. The sample's cell subset or site, from its label and the paper: regulatory CD4+ T cells. The CDR3 has the sequence CASSLEPGQGARKGENTGELFF. The DNA sequence follows: TGCGCCAGCAGCTTGGAACCGGGACAGGGGGCCAGGAAGGGTGAAAACACCGGGGAGCTGTTTTTT.